The T cell receptor beta chain under discussion was sequenced for a study of monozygotic twins with inflammatory bowel disease. Overall study results and limits: Twins with IBD had fewer clonotypes in common with others than healthy twins, particularly during disease activity. Healthy co-twins, by inverse Simpson, had higher TCRbeta diversity than their siblings with IBD.

Template switching added UMIs carrying a 6-nucleotide sample barcode. TCRdb reanalyzed the 5' RACE reads, giving one entry per CDR3 protein sequence and no DNA. In all, the sample yields 300,000 to 450,000 distinct CDR3 sequences. To note about this clonotype: Its antigen is still unknown.

The CDR3 is 14 residues long. In germline, CDR1 is MGHRA, CDR2 YSYEKL. Each donor gave 2.5 to 3 ml of peripheral blood. This chain uses TRBV4-1 with TRBJ2-1; TCRdb designates TRBD2, a call that cannot be tested without DNA. This clonotype was sampled from a human donor with ulcerative colitis or Crohn's disease, or a healthy co-twin of an affected twin (not recorded which). The source material was blood. CDR3: CASRQGGGDNEQFF.